This TCR beta chain was captured by sequencing in a study of blood T cell repertoires in COVID-19. Study summary: Nucleic acid was either cDNA or gDNA, and it came from T cells, B-cell-depleted T cells, or PBMCs.

Only in-frame clones appear in the TCRdb table, and some are missing; sequencing was by immunoSEQ multiplex PCR. The table records more than 100,000 clones, approximately 81% of them present only once. There are 14 residues in the CDR3. Trimming removed 5 bases from V and 1 base from J, with 12 bases in between. Germline V gene lookup returns CDR1 MNHEY and CDR2 SMNVEV (reference sequence). Sequences were obtained from peripheral blood. The chain is built from TRBV27 and TRBJ2-7, with D possibly matching TRBD1 (6 bases). The clonotype was recovered from a woman aged 30 to 39 who had recovered from COVID-19. CDR3: CASSAQGSSYEQYF. The CDR3 nucleotides are TGTGCCAGCAGTGCCCAGGGGAGTTCCTACGAGCAGTACTTC.